This T cell receptor beta chain came from a study of T cell repertoires in aging, cancer and after chemotherapy. A mixed TRB-A/B primer pool amplified rearranged TRB by multiplex touch-down PCR. TCRdb used MiXCR to reprocess the multiplex PCR reads, holding one entry per CDR3 protein. The table records approximately 9,800 distinct CDR3 sequences, 30% to 45% of them present only once. TCR beta rearrangements were amplified from peripheral blood genomic DNA. The CDR3 has 13 residues. Germline-derived CDR1 and CDR2 are SEHNR and FQNEAQ (reference sequence). Losses at the gene ends were 6 bases for V and 5 bases for J; bases not matched to a gene: 7.

This chain connects TRBV7-9 to TRBJ2-7; 7 positions match TRBD1. The receptor comes from a human donor in good health. The sequencing input was blood. CDR3 region: CASSFQDRNEQYF. For the CDR3, the DNA is TGTGCCAGCAGTTTCCAGGACAGGAACGAGCAGTACTTC. Based on the CDR3 plus reference TRBV7-9 and TRBJ2-7, the full variable domain is DTGVSQNPRHKITKRGQNVTFRCDPISEHNRLYWYRQTLGQGPEFLTYFQNEAQLEKSRLLSDRFSAERPKGSFSTLEIQRTEQGDSAMYLCASSFQDRNEQYFGPGTRLTVT.